Listed here is a single TCR beta chain. The data originate from a study of blood T cell repertoires in COVID-19. Looking at the study overall: Some COVID-19 samples were acute and others convalescent; all came from the United States, Italy and Spain. Nucleic acid was either cDNA or gDNA, and it came from T cells, B-cell-depleted T cells, or PBMCs.

The CDR3 contains 16 residues. Study processing details: For nucleated cells, counts were estimated from reference gene primer amplification. The assay was immunoSEQ multiplex PCR, and TCRdb's table has in-frame clones only and misses some. V and J calls and clone size come straight from that table; D and trimming were deduced from the DNA. The table shows 80,000 to 95,000 clones, with around 80% occurring only once. The chain employs TRBV21-1 and TRBJ1-1; the table's TRBD1 call for D was not verified on the DNA. TRBV21-1 is a pseudogene. Sequencing input: peripheral blood. This TCR was sampled from a woman aged 80 or older with active or convalescent COVID-19. CDR3 coding DNA: TGTGCCAGCAGCAAACCTCCGGGACAGGGGAACACTGAAGCTTTCTTT. It translates to CASSKPPGQGNTEAFF.